The subject of this entry is one T cell receptor beta chain. Its antigen remains undetermined. No base qualities exist here, and no much larger clone lies one base off it. These data come from a study of T cell responses to AZD1222 COVID-19 vaccine (dated by TCRdb to the early 2020s). General notes on the study: A total of 233 trial participants underwent TCR sequencing, of whom around 200 received two doses of AZD1222 and around 26 received two doses of the MenACWY control vaccine. Trial participants were enrolled by age into 18-55, 56-69 and 70-plus year subgroups, with roughly 150, 30 and 60 TCR-sequenced participants respectively.

The CDR3 regions of human TCRbeta chains were analyzed by immunosequencing. Per the original workflow: Repertoire TCRs were checked for matches against a reference library of SARS-CoV-2-specific TCRs that had been generated using the MIRA antigen-specificity platform. Breadth meant the fraction of unique TCRs that were SARS-CoV-2-associated, whereas depth meant the fraction of total T cells that were SARS-CoV-2-associated. Using the MIRA data, each spike-specific TCR was assigned both to the spike region to which the TCR was reactive and to a CD4 or CD8 class. Log10-transformed breadth and depth values were compared by one-way ANOVA with Sidak's multiple comparisons tests. TCRdb took over this immuneACCESS table, retaining in-frame rearrangements with V and J assigned. Such tables are incomplete; in checked studies, under half of the missing clones stem from an unresolved V gene, and the remainder is unexplained. V, J and clone size reflect that table, while D and trimming were determined from the DNA. The sample includes 53,000 or so clones, with approximately 85% observed a single time. The ten most abundant clones make up roughly a fifth of the sample.

The time point label, as the study defines it: baseline before first vaccination. The sample's treatment or condition label, in plain terms: meningococcal conjugate vaccine given as trial control. The vaccinee samples were drawn from two UK trials, COV001 and COV002, one of which was a single-blind randomized controlled phase 2/3 trial testing AZD1222 (ChAdOx1 nCoV-19) in healthy adults. Trial participant PBMC samples were collected at day 0 and day 28 after the second dose for TCRbeta chain sequencing. The CDR3 runs 15 amino acids, cysteine and phenylalanine included. The retained sequence is limited to the CDR3, 45 bases, with the frame set at the first base. At the junction V is shortened by 0 bases and J by 6 bases, with 17 bases in between. The germline V gene (reference sequence) gives CDR1 as GTSNPN and CDR2 as SVGIG. Beyond this particular receptor, the publication reports: Vaccine-associated CD4 TCRs spanned the whole spike protein, with dominant responses in regions 160-218 and 743-854. Nearly half of unique spike-specific TCRs reportedly recognized epitopes outside regions mutated in the B.1.351 and B.1.1.7 variants. Conclusions about previously exposed vaccinees were limited because only six AZD1222 recipients were SARS-CoV-2 seropositive at baseline. The 56-69-year group was small, and its depth increase did not reach significance, likely because of low power. Participants were mostly white British and included more females than males, and it was suggested by the authors that clonal diversity may have been underestimated. After two AZD1222 doses, both the breadth and the depth of spike-specific TCRs were significantly higher than at day 0 and than in MenACWY recipients. No day 14 peak-response samples were available, so repertoires were characterized only after the peak T cell response.

The origin of this receptor is an adult in good health. This chain is built from TRBV30 and TRBJ1-2; TRBD1 is a weak D gene call, 5 bases matching. Here the sequenced sample was peripheral blood, taken on day 0 of MenACWY control vaccination. The CDR3 region has the sequence CAWSVLSGPKNGYTF. The sequenced DNA: TGTGCCTGGAGTGTACTTTCAGGGCCGAAGAATGGCTACACCTTC.